This T cell receptor beta chain comes out of a study of neurological immune-mediated disorders. Study-level results: Falling below healthy controls, multiple sclerosis showed the least TCR clonal expansion, while HTLV-1-associated myelopathy showed the most.

V shed 4 bases, J shed 6 bases, and the junction held 6 bases outside the gene matches. Germline lookup yields CDR1 SGHRS and CDR2 YFSETQ. This CDR3 spans 14 amino acids. There are many counts of this clonotype. The antigen remains undetermined. The cDNA was synthesized by means of template-switch 5'RACE, which was carried out with 10-nucleotide random UMIs. TCRdb ran MiXCR on the 5' RACE reads and lists one entry per CDR3 protein. The sample yields 25,000 to 35,000 distinct CDR3 sequences, approximately 5% seen once. Healthy control samples came from blood bank volunteers in Maryland, USA. Sorted libraries were derived from about 1 million CD4+ or CD8+ T cells.

The chain is built from TRBV5-1 and TRBJ2-7; 11 bases align to TRBD2. Sequenced input: CD4+ T cells from blood. The clonotype comes from a woman aged 45-65 years in good health. The CDR3: CASSLTSGVGEQYF. The CDR3 coding sequence is TGCGCCAGCAGCCTGACTAGCGGGGTGGGCGAGCAGTACTTC. The full variable domain, in which reference TRBV5-1 and TRBJ2-7 provide the parts outside the CDR3, is KAGVTQTPRYLIKTRGQQVTLSCSPISGHRSVSWYQQTPGQGLQFLFEYFSETQRNKGNFPGRFSGRQFSNSRSEMNVSTLELGDSALYLCASSLTSGVGEQYFGPGTRLTVT.